What follows is one T cell receptor beta chain and its context. The antigen remains unidentified. This entry comes from a study of cytomegalovirus exposure and HLA in healthy donors. PCR involved 60 Vbeta and 13 Jbeta primers. TCRdb's copy holds only in-frame clones and misses some; the assay was immunoSEQ multiplex PCR. The table includes approximately 89,000 clones, about two thirds detected once. Whole-study results and caveats: Presence/absence comparisons presumed near-even sequencing depth among donors.

Trimming removed 9 bases from V and 2 bases from J; junction bases left unmatched: 7. Per the germline V gene, CDR1 is SNHLY and CDR2 is FYNNEI. This CDR3 is 14 amino acids long. This TCR was recovered from a woman in her thirties in good health and CMV-seropositive. The chain is built from TRBV2 and TRBJ1-5, with 7 positions matching TRBD1. The specimen was PBMCs. CDR3 protein: CASTGVSGNQPQHF. DNA for the CDR3: TGTGCCAGTACAGGGGTTTCGGGCAATCAGCCCCAGCATTTT. The whole variable domain, remainder taken from reference TRBV2 and TRBJ1-5, is EPEVTQTPSHQVTQMGQEVILRCVPISNHLYFYWYRQILGQKVEFLVSFYNNEISEKSEIFDDQFSVERPDGSNFTLKIRSTKLEDSAMYFCASTGVSGNQPQHFGDGTRLSIL.